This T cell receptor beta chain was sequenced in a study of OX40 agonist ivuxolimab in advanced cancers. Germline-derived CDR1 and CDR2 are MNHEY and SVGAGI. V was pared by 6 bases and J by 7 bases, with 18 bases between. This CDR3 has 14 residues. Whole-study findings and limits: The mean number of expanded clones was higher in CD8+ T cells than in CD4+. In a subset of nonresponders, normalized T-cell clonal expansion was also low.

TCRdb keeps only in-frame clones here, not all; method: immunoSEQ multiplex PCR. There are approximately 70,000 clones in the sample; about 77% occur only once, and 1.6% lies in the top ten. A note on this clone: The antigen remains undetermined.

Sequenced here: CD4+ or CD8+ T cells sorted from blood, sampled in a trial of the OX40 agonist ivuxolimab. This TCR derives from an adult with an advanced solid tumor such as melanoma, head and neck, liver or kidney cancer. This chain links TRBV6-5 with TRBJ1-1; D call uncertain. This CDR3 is CASSRDNRAFEAFF. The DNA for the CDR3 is TGTGCCAGCAGCCGCGATAATAGGGCCTTTGAAGCTTTCTTT.